The 21 T cell receptor beta chains listed next were all sequenced from one sample in a study of cytomegalovirus exposure and HLA in healthy donors. Some clones are missing from TCRdb's copy, which holds only in-frame ones; the method was immunoSEQ multiplex PCR. The repertoire holds fewer than 200,000 clones, with roughly 86% as singletons. The sequenced material came from PBMCs. Receptors originate from a man under 40 in good health and CMV-seropositive.

The chain links TRBV27 to TRBJ2-2; D perhaps matches TRBD2 (6 bases). Germline V lookup: CDR1 MNHEY, CDR2 SMNVEV (reference sequence). Trimming took off 5 bases at V and 7 bases at J, with 8 bases between the two ends. The CDR3 is 12 amino acids. In DNA form, the CDR3 reads TGTGCCAGCAGTCGGGAGTTCGGGGAGCTGTTTTTT. Protein sequence: CASSREFGELFF.

This clone was recorded once. The V call is TRBV7-3, the J call TRBJ2-1; D possibly corresponds to TRBD2 (5 bases). Germline loops: CDR1 SGHTA, CDR2 FQGTGA. The CDR3 consists of 16 residues. V was shortened by 5 bases and J by 2 bases, with 16 bases between the two germline ends. CDR3 DNA: TGTGCCAGCAGCACTCGGGGAACACGGGCCTACAATGAGCAGTTCTTC. Protein sequence: CASSTRGTRAYNEQFF.

This clone was recorded only once. The chain joins TRBV28 to TRBJ1-2; D unclear. The CDR3 runs to 13 residues. Trimming pared 6 bases from V and 8 bases from J, leaving 16 bases between. Germline V gene lookup returns CDR1 MDHEN and CDR2 SYDVKM. CDR3 sequence: CASSPVIAHGYTF. CDR3 nucleotides: TGTGCCAGCAGCCCGGTTATCGCCCACGGCTACACCTTC.

The gene calls are TRBV30 and TRBJ2-1, with D maybe TRBD1 (5 bases). Trimming removed 1 base at V and 0 bases at J, with 22 bases between. Germline CDR1 and CDR2: GTSNPN and SVGIG (reference sequence). The length of the CDR3 is 19 residues. The CDR3 here is CAWSATTVVRSNSYNEQFF. The CDR3 DNA is TGTGCCTGGAGTGCCACGACAGTGGTCCGATCGAACTCCTACAATGAGCAGTTCTTC. Supplemented by reference TRBV30 and TRBJ2-1, the full variable domain reads SQTIHQWPATLVQPVGSPLSLECTVEGTSNPNLYWYRQAAGRGLQLLFYSVGIGQISSEVPQNLSASRPQDRQFILSSKKLLLSDSGFYLCAWSATTVVRSNSYNEQFFGPGTRLTVL.

The CDR3 coding sequence is TGTGCCAGCAGTTACTCGATAGGGACAGGTCCCGAGCAGTACTTC. Its translation is CASSYSIGTGPEQYF. The chain is built from TRBV6-5 and TRBJ2-7; 8 nucleotides line up with TRBD1. The CDR3 totals 15 residues. Germline V gives CDR1 MNHEY, CDR2 SVGAGI. J gave up 6 bases and V 0 bases, and 7 bases lay outside the gene matches.

The chain couples TRBV5-1 to TRBJ1-6; a possible D gene is TRBD1 (5 bases). V lost 4 bases and J lost 0, with 8 bases in between. CDR1 and CDR2 (germline): SGHRS, YFSETQ. This CDR3 is 15 amino acids long. For the CDR3, the DNA is TGCGCCAGCAGCACCGGGGCCTCCTATAATTCACCCCTCCACTTT. This sequence encodes CASSTGASYNSPLHF.

The V gene is TRBV7-9, the J gene TRBJ2-4, with D hard to call. Trimming removed 5 bases at V and 2 bases at J, with 19 bases between. This CDR3 has 17 amino acids. Looked up from germline, CDR1 is SEHNR and CDR2 is FQNEAQ (reference sequence). This chain's CDR3 is CASSQINDGTTKNIQYF. The CDR3 nucleotides read TGTGCCAGCAGCCAGATCAACGACGGCACGACCAAAAACATTCAGTACTTC.

On this clone: Other DNA sequences within the sample encode an identical CDR3. The chain combines TRBV9 with TRBJ1-1, with a possible D match to TRBD1 (6 bases). CDR1 is SGDLS and CDR2 is YYNGEE in the germline V gene. The V gene lost 3 bases and the J gene lost 5 bases, with 11 bases spanning the gap. The CDR3 covers 13 residues. The chain's CDR3 is CASSAGTLTEAFF. In DNA, the CDR3 is TGTGCCAGCAGCGCCGGGACATTAACTGAAGCTTTCTTT.

V is TRBV6-5 and J is TRBJ1-1; TRBD1 matches 7 bases. Trimming at V came to 4 bases and at J to 5 bases, leaving 10 bases not matched to a gene. The germline V gene encodes CDR1 MNHEY and CDR2 SVGAGI. The CDR3 is made up of 15 amino acids. The CDR3 nucleotides are TGTGCCAGCAGTTCCCCGAGGGGGCGACTGACTGAAGCTTTCTTT. This translates into CASSSPRGRLTEAFF.

This rearrangement joins TRBV30 to TRBJ2-2; 8 nucleotides align to TRBD2. Germline CDR1 and CDR2: GTSNPN and SVGIG (reference sequence). The CDR3 is 15 amino acids. V shed 4 bases and J 4 bases; nucleotides not matched to a gene: 8. The CDR3 loop is CAWTRGASGTGELFF. DNA for the CDR3: TGTGCCTGGACGCGGGGGGCCTCGGGCACCGGGGAGCTGTTTTTT.

The chain uses TRBV15 and TRBJ1-4; TRBD1 aligns across 7 bases. The junction had 6 bases not matched to a gene; V was cut back by 4 bases and J by 7 bases. This CDR3 comprises 14 residues. Germline V gene lookup returns CDR1 LNHNV and CDR2 YYDKDF (reference sequence). The CDR3 sequence: CATSKDREAEKLFF. For the CDR3, the DNA is TGTGCCACCAGCAAAGACAGGGAGGCTGAAAAACTGTTTTTT.

The V and J genes are TRBV28 and TRBJ1-5; D gene unclear. From germline, CDR1 is MDHEN and CDR2 SYDVKM. The V end lost 5 bases, the J end lost 7 bases, and 12 bases lay between the germline ends. The CDR3 totals 13 residues. The CDR3 loop is CASSQYSFQPQHF. DNA of the CDR3: TGTGCCAGCAGTCAGTATAGTTTCCAGCCCCAGCATTTT.

The CDR3 region is CASSPLQGGREYEQYF. CDR3 coding DNA: TGTGCCAGTAGTCCCCTCCAGGGGGGACGGGAATACGAGCAGTACTTC. The rearrangement uses TRBV19 and TRBJ2-7; D perhaps matches TRBD1 (7 bases). The CDR3 loop spans 16 amino acids. From germline, CDR1 is LNHDA and CDR2 SQIVND (reference sequence). V was shortened by 5 bases and J by 4 bases, with 21 bases between the two germline ends.

V usage is TRBV6-6 and J usage is TRBJ2-1; weak D call: TRBD2 (6 bases). The CDR3 is made up of 14 amino acids. Germline CDR1 reads MNHNY; CDR2 reads SVGAGI (reference sequence). V dropped 1 base and J dropped 4 bases, with 8 bases sitting between them. The CDR3 protein is CASSYFGGYNEQFF. CDR3 sequence (DNA): TGTGCCAGCAGTTACTTTGGGGGGTACAATGAGCAGTTCTTC.

The J gene is TRBJ2-1, the V gene TRBV28; a possible D gene is TRBD1 (6 bases). Trimming cost V 4 bases and J 9 bases, with 10 bases left between them. Germline values: CDR1 MDHEN, CDR2 SYDVKM. There are 12 residues in the CDR3. The CDR3 DNA reads TGTGCCAGCAGTTGGGGGCCGGGTGAGCAGTTCTTC. This gives the protein CASSWGPGEQFF.

The chain is built from TRBV4-1 and TRBJ2-5; D might be TRBD1 (5 bases). V lost 0 bases, J lost 1 base, and 9 bases lay in between. CDR1 and CDR2 from the germline V gene are MGHRA and YSYEKL. CDR3 size: 15 residues. As DNA, the CDR3 is TGCGCCAGCAGCCAAGAACCCAGGGTCCAAGAGACCCAGTACTTC. The encoded protein is CASSQEPRVQETQYF.

J is TRBJ1-5 and V is TRBV6-4, with D perhaps matching TRBD1 (6 bases). CDR1 and CDR2 from the germline V gene are MRHNA and SNTAGT. V gave up 3 bases and J gave up 0 bases, with 12 bases separating them. CDR3 length equals 16 residues. CDR3 loop: CASSEYREHSNQPQHF. The CDR3 DNA is TGTGCCAGCAGTGAGTACAGGGAACATAGCAATCAGCCCCAGCATTTT.

V and J are TRBV10-1 and TRBJ1-1; D gene ambiguous. CDR1 WNHNN and CDR2 SYGVQD come from the germline V gene (reference sequence). Deletions cut 3 bases from V and 1 base from J, with 6 bases between. CDR3 length equals 13 residues. The CDR3 DNA is TGCGCCAGCAGTGAATATGGGAACACTGAAGCTTTCTTT. Translation gives CASSEYGNTEAFF.

This rearrangement joins TRBV6-1 to TRBJ1-5, with D perhaps matching TRBD1 (6 bases). With 7 bases removed from V and 2 bases from J, the gap between germline ends came to 12 bases. The CDR3 is 14 amino acids. Germline CDR1 and CDR2: MNHNS and SASEGT. The DNA for the CDR3 is TGTGCCAGCACCCTCTCAGGGGGCAATCAGCCCCAGCATTTT. Translating gives CASTLSGGNQPQHF.

CDR3 residues: CASSLTRSGGNQETQYF. The DNA of the CDR3 is TGCGCCAGCAGCTTGACGCGAAGCGGGGGGAATCAAGAGACCCAGTACTTC. The rearrangement joins TRBV5-1 to TRBJ2-5, with 9 bases that match TRBD2. CDR1 is SGHRS and CDR2 is YFSETQ in the germline V gene. The V gene end was trimmed by 1 base and the J gene end by 2 bases; junction bases not matched to a gene: 9. The CDR3 spans 17 residues.

The genes are TRBV9 and TRBJ1-4; D may be TRBD1 (5 bases). V lost 0 bases to trimming and J lost 3 bases, with 6 bases between them. The CDR3 extends over 14 amino acids. In germline, CDR1 is SGDLS, CDR2 YYNGEE. CDR3 nucleotides: TGTGCCAGCAGCGTAGGACAGTCTAATGAAAAACTGTTTTTT. Translated, it gives CASSVGQSNEKLFF.